The text below deals with one TCR beta chain. Its antigen is unknown. Qualities for individual bases were not recorded, and no much larger clone is one base off. The CDR3 starts with the cysteine, ends with the phenylalanine, and has 15 residues. Only CDR3 DNA is held: 45 bases, read in frame from base 1. V and J are trimmed by 6 bases and 6 bases, and the gene matches miss 6 bases of the junction. Taken from the germline V gene, the CDR1 and CDR2 loops are WSHSY and SAAADI. The immunoSEQ hsTCRB v3.0 assay was used at survey level resolution to sequence the TRB variable region. TRB sequencing targeted a depth of roughly 35,000-55,000 T-cell genomes per sample. TRB libraries were pooled and sequenced on an Illumina MiSeq using a v3 150-cycle kit. Per the original workflow: Repertoire analysis was performed in R inside a reproducible Nextflow workflow that covered QC, data transformation and analysis. LymphoSeq2, an R package for AIRR-Seq data exploration, was used to implement custom analyses. A handful of samples that produced fewer than 5000 total TRB sequences were removed, so 188 HIV repertoires were analyzed. Of the 188 retained HIV repertoires, 59 were collected before and about 130 after ART initiation. Repertoires were downsampled to 5000 TRB nucleotide sequences, and summary statistics were averaged over 100 downsampling iterations. Only TRB sequences with CDR3 regions of at least seven amino acids were retained for analysis. Two measures captured diversity: a Shannon entropy-derived clonality score and the Gini coefficient. In the repertoire networks, any two of the top 5000 CDR3 amino acid sequences were connected whenever the two sequences differed by an edit distance of one. For TRB CDR3 amino acid sequences, antigen specificity groups and MHC restriction were predicted with GLIPH2. CDR3 amino acid sequences were matched against VDJdb and McPAS-TCR to flag known CMV, EBV, HIV or tissue antigen associations. Pre-ART, post-ART and control groups were compared with Wilcoxon signed-rank tests and Holm-Bonferroni correction. This is the immuneACCESS table as TCRdb keeps it, with only in-frame sequences that have V and J called. A part of the clones is gone; compared with another copy, unresolved V genes explain less than half, and the rest is unexplained. Clonal size and the V and J genes are those of that table, whereas D and trimming came from the DNA. The sample table contains about 25,000 clones; only one count was recorded for about 83% of them. Clones ranked in the top ten supply roughly 5.6% of the sample.

The sample belongs to a study of long-term antiretroviral therapy in people with HIV (dated by TCRdb to between 2021 and 2022). Background on the whole study: The earliest samples were collected roughly a decade before the 2015 WHO recommendation for immediate ART, at a time when ART was usually postponed until CD4 counts fell. A retrospective serial study tested whether ART initiation and durable HIV suppression were associated with changes in peripheral blood TRB repertoire composition and diversity. From some 33 adults with confirmed HIV infection, the cohort provided 192 cryopreserved PBMC samples, gathered serially across a mean of about six years (range 1-12). About 35% of the 30 participants with HIV were female. Test extractions of a monoclonal T-cell line alongside 33 polyclonal samples showed no cross-contamination during QIAcube processing. Overall results and qualifications from the work: Because cell numbers in pre-ART samples were limited, unsorted PBMC were profiled instead of sorted CD4+ and CD8+ T cells. Since PBMC availability was limited, sequencing covered only the TCR beta chain, with no alpha chain pairing. The samples span the years 2004 to 2017, and the ART regimens used may be less effective than current regimens. Narrower CDR3 length ranges were observed in HIV repertoires than in controls, and an antigen-experienced repertoire with only a slight naive shift after ART was suggested by the network structure. Expanded TRB clones identified before ART initiation dominated the repertoire at all time points, although this dominance fluctuated and declined in many PLHIV after ART. A significant increase in TRB diversity was found to be associated with ART initiation, although TRB diversity was observed to remain significantly below that of transplant donor controls even after long-term ART. No data were available on ART adherence, viral resistance or therapy changes, limiting inferences about post-ART repertoire changes.

To be included, a participant needed at least one PBMC sample from before ART initiation plus at least two post-ART samples. Every participant with HIV received treatment in the United States of America. Cryopreserved samples of about 0.95-11 million PBMC were thawed and washed before DNA extraction. At the time of the earliest PBMC sample, participants with HIV were aged between about 20 and 55 years. Per participant, PBMC samples came from 1-4 timepoints prior to ART initiation and 2-8 timepoints following ART initiation, for a median of 7 samples. For every participant, serial HIV viral load, CD4+ T-cell count, ART history and demographic data were obtained. A Qiagen kit on a QIAcube was used to extract genomic DNA from unsorted PBMC, with samples processed in batches of 12.

This TCR was sampled from a man aged 18 to 30 with HIV. This specimen was unsorted PBMCs, taken 3 years after starting antiretroviral therapy. Rearrangement joined TRBV10-2 to TRBJ2-5, with 14 bases aligning to TRBD2. The bases are TGCGCCAGCAGGATCGGGACTAGCGGGGGCAAGACCCAGTACTTC. It translates as CASRIGTSGGKTQYF.